This T cell receptor (beta chain) was recovered during a study of graft-versus-host responses after intestinal transplantation. Across the study: The recipients all started with anti-thymocyte globulin induction and then took tacrolimus and steroids for two to four years.

Regarding this clone: What it binds is unknown.

The CDR3 sequence is 15 residues long. Looked up from germline, CDR1 is LNHDA and CDR2 is SQIVND (reference sequence). The V end was cut by 0 bases, the J end by 5 bases, with 11 bases between. Method: immunoSEQ multiplex PCR; TCRdb's copy keeps in-frame clones and lacks some. The sample consists of under 140,000 clones, around 95% of them appearing once. Whole-study findings and limits: Allografts of one patient group, those with graft-donor T cell macrochimerism, had high graft-versus-host to host-versus-graft clonal ratios.

J is TRBJ2-1 and V is TRBV19; D is unresolved. The sequence came from a human donor who received an intestinal transplant. The sequencing used unstimulated CD8+ T cells sorted from spleen or lymph node cells, collected before intestinal transplant. The CDR3: CASSIDLGTDNEQFF. The CDR3 bases are TGTGCCAGTAGTATAGATCTCGGAACGGACAATGAGCAGTTCTTC.